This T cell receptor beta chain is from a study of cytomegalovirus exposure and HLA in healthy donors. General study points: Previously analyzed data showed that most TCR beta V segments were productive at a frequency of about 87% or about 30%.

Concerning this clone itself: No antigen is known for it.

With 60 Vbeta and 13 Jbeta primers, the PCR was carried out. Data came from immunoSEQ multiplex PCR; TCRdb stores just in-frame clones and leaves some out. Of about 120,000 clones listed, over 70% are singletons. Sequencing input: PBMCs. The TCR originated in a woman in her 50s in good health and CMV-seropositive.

CDR3: CASSYRDMVTGELFF. The CDR3 DNA reads as TGTGCCAGCAGCTACCGGGACATGGTTACCGGGGAGCTGTTTTTT. The chain couples TRBV11-2 to TRBJ2-2, with D possibly TRBD1 on 6 matching bases. Germline lookup yields CDR1 SGHAT and CDR2 FQNNGV. V was clipped by 4 bases and J by 5 bases, with 14 bases between them. The CDR3 sequence is 15 residues long.